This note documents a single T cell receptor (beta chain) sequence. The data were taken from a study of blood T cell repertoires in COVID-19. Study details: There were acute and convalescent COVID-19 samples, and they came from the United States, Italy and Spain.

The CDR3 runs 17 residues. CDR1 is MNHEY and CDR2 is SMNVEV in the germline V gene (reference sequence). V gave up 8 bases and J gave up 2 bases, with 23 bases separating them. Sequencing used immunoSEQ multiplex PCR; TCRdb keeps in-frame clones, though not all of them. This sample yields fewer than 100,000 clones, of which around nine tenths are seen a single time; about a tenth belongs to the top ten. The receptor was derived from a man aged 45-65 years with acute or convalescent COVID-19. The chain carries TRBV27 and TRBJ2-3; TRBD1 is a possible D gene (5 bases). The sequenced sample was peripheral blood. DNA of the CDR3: TGTGCCAGCGGGCAGGGTTTAGGCAGGGATTACACAGATACGCAGTATTTT. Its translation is CASGQGLGRDYTDTQYF.